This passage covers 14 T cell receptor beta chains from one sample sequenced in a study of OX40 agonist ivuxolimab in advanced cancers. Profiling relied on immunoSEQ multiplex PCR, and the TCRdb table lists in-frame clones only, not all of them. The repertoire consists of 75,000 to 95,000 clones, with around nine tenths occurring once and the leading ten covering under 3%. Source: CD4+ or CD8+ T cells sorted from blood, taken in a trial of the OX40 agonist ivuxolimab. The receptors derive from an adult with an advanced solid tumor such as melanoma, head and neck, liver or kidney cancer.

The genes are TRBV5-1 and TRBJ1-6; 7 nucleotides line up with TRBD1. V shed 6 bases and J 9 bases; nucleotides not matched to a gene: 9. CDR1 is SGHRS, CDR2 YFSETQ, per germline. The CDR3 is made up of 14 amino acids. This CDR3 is CASTIDRVSSPLHF. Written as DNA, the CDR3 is TGCGCCAGCACAATTGACAGGGTTTCTTCACCCCTCCACTTT.

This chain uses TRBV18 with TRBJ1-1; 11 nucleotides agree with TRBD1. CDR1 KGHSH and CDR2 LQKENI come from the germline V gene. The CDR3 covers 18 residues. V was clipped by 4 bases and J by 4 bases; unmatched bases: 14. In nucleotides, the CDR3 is TGTGCCAGCTCACAAAAGCAAGGGACAGGGGGGACTCGCACTGAAGCTTTCTTT. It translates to CASSQKQGTGGTRTEAFF.

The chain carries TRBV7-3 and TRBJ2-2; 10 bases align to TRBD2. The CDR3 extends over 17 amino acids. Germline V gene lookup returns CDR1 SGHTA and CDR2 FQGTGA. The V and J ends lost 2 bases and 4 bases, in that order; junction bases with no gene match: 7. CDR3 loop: CASSLEASGGSTGELFF. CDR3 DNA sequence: TGTGCCAGCAGCTTAGAGGCTAGCGGGGGATCCACCGGGGAGCTGTTTTTT.

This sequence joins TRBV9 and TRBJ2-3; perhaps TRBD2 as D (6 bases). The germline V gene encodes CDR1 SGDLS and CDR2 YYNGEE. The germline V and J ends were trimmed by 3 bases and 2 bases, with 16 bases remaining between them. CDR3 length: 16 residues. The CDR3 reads CASSDRLALPTDTQYF. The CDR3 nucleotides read TGTGCCAGCAGCGACCGTCTAGCGCTACCCACAGATACGCAGTATTTT. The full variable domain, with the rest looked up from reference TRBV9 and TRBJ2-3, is DSGVTQTPKHLITATGQRVTLRCSPRSGDLSVYWYQQSLDQGLQFLIQYYNGEERAKGNILERFSAQQFPDLHSELNLSSLELGDSALYFCASSDRLALPTDTQYFGPGTRLTVL.

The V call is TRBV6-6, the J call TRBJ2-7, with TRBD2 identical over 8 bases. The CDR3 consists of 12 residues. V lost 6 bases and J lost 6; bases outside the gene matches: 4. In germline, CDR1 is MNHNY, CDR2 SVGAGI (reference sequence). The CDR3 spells CASRRGVGEQYF. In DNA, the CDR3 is TGTGCCAGCAGGCGGGGGGTCGGCGAGCAGTACTTC.

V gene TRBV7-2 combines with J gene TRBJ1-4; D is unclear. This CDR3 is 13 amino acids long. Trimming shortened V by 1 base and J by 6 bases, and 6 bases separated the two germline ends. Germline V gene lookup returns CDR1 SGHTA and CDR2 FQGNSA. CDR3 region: CASSLEPHEKLFF. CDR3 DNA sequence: TGTGCCAGCAGCTTAGAGCCCCATGAAAAACTGTTTTTT.

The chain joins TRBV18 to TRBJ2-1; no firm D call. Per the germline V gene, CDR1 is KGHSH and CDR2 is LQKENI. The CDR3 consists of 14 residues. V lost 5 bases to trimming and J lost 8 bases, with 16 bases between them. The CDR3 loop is CASSALVGSDEQFF. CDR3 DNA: TGTGCCAGCTCAGCTTTGGTGGGGTCGGATGAGCAGTTCTTC. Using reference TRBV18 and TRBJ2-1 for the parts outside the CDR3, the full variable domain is NAGVMQNPRHLVRRRGQEARLRCSPMKGHSHVYWYRQLPEEGLKFMVYLQKENIIDESGMPKERFSAEFPKEGPSILRIQQVVRGDSAAYFCASSALVGSDEQFFGPGTRLTVL.

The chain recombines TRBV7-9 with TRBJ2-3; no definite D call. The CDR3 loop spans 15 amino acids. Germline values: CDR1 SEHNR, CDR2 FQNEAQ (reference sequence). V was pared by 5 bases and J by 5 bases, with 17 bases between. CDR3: CASSPQAHGQDTQYF. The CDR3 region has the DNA TGTGCCAGCAGCCCCCAGGCCCACGGGCAAGATACGCAGTATTTT.

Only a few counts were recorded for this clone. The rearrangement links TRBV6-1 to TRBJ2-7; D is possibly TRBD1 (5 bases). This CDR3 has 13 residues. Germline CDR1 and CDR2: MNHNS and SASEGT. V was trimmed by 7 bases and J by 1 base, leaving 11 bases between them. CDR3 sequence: CASKSGLSYEQYV. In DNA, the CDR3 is TGTGCCAGCAAATCAGGGTTATCCTACGAGCAGTACGTC.

CDR3 nucleotide sequence: TGTGCCAGCAGCTTACAGGGGGATACGCAGTATTTT. Amino acid sequence: CASSLQGDTQYF. The V and J genes are TRBV7-3 and TRBJ2-3; D perhaps matches TRBD1 (6 bases). The CDR3 has 12 residues. V dropped 2 bases and J dropped 6 bases, with 6 bases sitting between them. Germline V gene lookup returns CDR1 SGHTA and CDR2 FQGTGA.

For the CDR3, the DNA is TGTGCCAGCAGCCAGGGACAGGGGGCGGGAAGCTATGGCTACACCTTC. It encodes CASSQGQGAGSYGYTF. This chain connects TRBV5-6 to TRBJ1-2; 12 bases line up with TRBD1. This CDR3 is built from 16 residues. V lost 4 bases, J lost 4 bases, and 8 bases stayed unmatched. The germline V gene encodes CDR1 SGHDT and CDR2 YYEEEE.

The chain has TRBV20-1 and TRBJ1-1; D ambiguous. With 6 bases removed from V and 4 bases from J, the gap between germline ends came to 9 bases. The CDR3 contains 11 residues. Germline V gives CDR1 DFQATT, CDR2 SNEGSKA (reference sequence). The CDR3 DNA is TGCAGTGCCGCAAAAAGCACTGAAGCTTTCTTT. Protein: CSAAKSTEAFF.

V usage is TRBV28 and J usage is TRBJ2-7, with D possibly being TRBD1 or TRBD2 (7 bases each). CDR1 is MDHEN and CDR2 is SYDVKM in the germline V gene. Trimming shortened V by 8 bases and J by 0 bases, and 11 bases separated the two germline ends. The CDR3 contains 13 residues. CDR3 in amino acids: CASRGDSSYEQYV. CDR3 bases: TGTGCCAGCCGGGGGGACAGCTCCTACGAGCAGTACGTC.

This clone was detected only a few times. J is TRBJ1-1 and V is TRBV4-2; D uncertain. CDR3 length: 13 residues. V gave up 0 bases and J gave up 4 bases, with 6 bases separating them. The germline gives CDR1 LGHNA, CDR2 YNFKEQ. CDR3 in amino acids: CASSQEEATEAFF. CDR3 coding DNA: TGTGCCAGCAGCCAAGAAGAAGCCACTGAAGCTTTCTTT.